The text below deals with one T cell receptor beta chain. With 4 bases clipped from V and 6 bases from J, the junction kept 12 bases outside the gene matches. Germline values: CDR1 MDHEN, CDR2 SYDVKM. The CDR3 runs 16 residues. The sample originates from a study of blood T cell repertoires in COVID-19. Study at large: Researchers got acute and convalescent COVID-19 samples from the United States, Italy and Spain. T cells, B-cell-depleted T cells, or PBMCs provided the cDNA or gDNA that served as material.

How the authors handled the data: Reference gene primer amplification gave estimated nucleated cell counts. Clones were sequenced by immunoSEQ multiplex PCR, and TCRdb holds only the in-frame ones, with some missing. From that table come the V and J calls and clone size; the DNA was used to work out D and trimming. This repertoire shows hundreds of thousands of clones, roughly 90% found once; its top ten account for about 10%. The sequenced material came from peripheral blood. The chain uses TRBV28 and TRBJ1-2; 9 nucleotides line up with TRBD1. This clonotype originated in a woman in her 30s with COVID-19, enrolled during active disease. CDR3 in amino acids: CASSSLGRGQGNGYTF. For the CDR3, the DNA is TGTGCCAGCAGTTCGCTTGGGCGGGGACAGGGTAATGGCTACACCTTC.